Each of the 2 T cell receptor beta chains below was sequenced from the same sample in a study of blood T cell repertoires in COVID-19. Only in-frame clones appear in the TCRdb table, and some are missing; sequencing was by immunoSEQ multiplex PCR. Of a few hundred thousand clones in the sample, about 89% were seen once. The sequencing sample was made of PBMCs or T cells enriched from blood (not recorded which). The receptors stem from a man aged 35-49 years in a cohort exposed to, infected with or recovered from COVID-19 (not recorded which).

This rearrangement joins TRBV15 to TRBJ1-2; D remains unclear. The CDR3 length is 17 residues. Germline-derived CDR1 and CDR2 are LNHNV and YYDKDF (reference sequence). V was clipped by 0 bases and J by 5 bases, with 19 bases between them. CDR3 in DNA: TGTGCCACCAGCAGAGATTTGGGCATTTCCCCCACATATGGCTACACCTTC. It specifies CATSRDLGISPTYGYTF.

About this clone: The identical CDR3 is also encoded by other nucleotide sequences in the sample. The CDR3 reads CASSRDRGTYEQYF. CDR3 DNA: TGTGCCAGCAGTAGGGACAGGGGCACCTACGAGCAGTACTTC. This rearrangement joins TRBV6-2 or TRBV6-3 to TRBJ2-7; 10 positions agree with TRBD1. With V trimmed by 5 bases and J by 2 bases, 3 bases remained unmatched. The V gene's germline CDR1 is MNHEY and CDR2 SVGEGT. The CDR3 extends over 14 amino acids.